This TCR beta chain was identified during a study of cytomegalovirus exposure and HLA in healthy donors. General study findings and limits: High specificity and sensitivity for cytomegalovirus status were reported for the classifier. Most TCR sequences proved rare, with some public TCRs found in many donors. Later analysis revealed greater clonal expansion in HLA-associated TCR beta chains than in equally common others. Later, an analysis found that common viral pathogens appeared to be linked with several of the most significant clusters.

A multiplex PCR was run with 60 Vbeta primers and 13 Jbeta primers. The repertoire was sequenced with immunoSEQ multiplex PCR; TCRdb's copy has only in-frame clones and lacks some. The sample table includes approximately 120,000 clones. Deletions cut 8 bases from V and 0 bases from J, with 19 bases between. The CDR3 sequence is 16 residues long. Germline V CDR1 and CDR2: MGHDK, SYGVNS. Concerning this clone itself: The antigen remains undetermined.

The source is a man younger than 45 in good health and CMV-seronegative. The J gene is TRBJ1-2, the V gene TRBV25-1; possible D gene TRBD1, 5 bases. Sequencing used PBMCs. Here the CDR3 DNA reads TGTGCCAGCGCCGTAGGGGACTCAGGTCCTAACTATGGCTACACCTTC. It codes for CASAVGDSGPNYGYTF.